This entry describes one TCR beta chain. Its antigen is not identified. Single viable CD3+CD4+CD8-CD45RO+ cells were sorted as the memory CD4+ T cells. CMV serostatus came from serum IgG against pp150, pp28, p38, p52. The germline gives CDR1 MNHEY, CDR2 SVGAGI. V was pared by 4 bases and J by 4 bases, with 8 bases of the junction left unmatched. The CDR3 totals 16 residues. Assay: immunoSEQ multiplex PCR; the TCRdb copy retains only in-frame clones and omits some. The table lists 45,000 to 60,000 clones, over 60% of them singletons. The sample belongs to a study of memory CD4+ T cells and cytomegalovirus serostatus. Overall study findings and caveats: CD4+ memory repertoires contained about 40% of the roughly 150 reported CMV TCRbeta sequences.

The V gene is TRBV6-5, the J gene TRBJ2-1, with 9 bases lining up with TRBD2. What was sequenced was memory CD4+ T cells from blood. The clonotype was recovered from an adult in good health and CMV-seropositive. Written as DNA, the CDR3 is TGTGCCAGCAGTTCACCCGGGACTAGCATATACAATGAGCAGTTCTTC. As protein: CASSSPGTSIYNEQFF.